These T cell receptor beta chains were read from a single sample in a study of human T cells and chemical hapten exposure. TCRdb itself ran the RACE reads through MiXCR, one entry per CDR3 protein. The table records 150,000 to 200,000 distinct CDR3 sequences, around 22% of them present only once. Sample: whole blood, taken in connection with sensitization to the hapten diphenylcyclopropenone (DPC). All receptors come from a woman aged 45-65 years with alopecia areata. Some clones in this sample may be carry-over from other donors' samples. CDR3s include the opening cysteine and the closing phenylalanine or tryptophan. D genes are given only for firm matches. Size is stated for part of the rows, as once, few or many counts, or as a class when the clone is expanded.

D,size,V,J,DNA,CDR3
TRBD2,NA,TRBV14,TRBJ2-1,TGTGCCAGCAGCCCGGGTATAGCGGGGATAGAGGAGCAGTTCTTC,CASSPGIAGIEEQFF
NA,few,TRBV7-2,TRBJ2-2,TGTGCCAGCAGCTTAATAGTCGGGGACACCGGGGAGCTGTTTTTT,CASSLIVGDTGELFF
NA,many,TRBV5-1,TRBJ2-7,TGCGCCAGCAGCCCAGACCAGAAAGCGGGTAGCTCCTACGAGCAGTACTTC,CASSPDQKAGSSYEQYF
NA,NA,TRBV6-5,TRBJ2-7,TGTGCCAGCAGCCACACGACACTAGTATCCTACGAGCAGTACTTC,CASSHTTLVSYEQYF
NA,NA,TRBV28,TRBJ2-6,TGTGCCAGCACAAGGGACACGGTCTCTGGGGCCAACGTCCTGACTTTC,CASTRDTVSGANVLTF
NA,NA,TRBV12-3/TRBV12-4,TRBJ2-3,TGTGCCAGCAGATTGGACACAGATACGCAGTATTTT,CASRLDTDTQYF
NA,NA,TRBV11-2,TRBJ2-3,TGTGCCAGCAGCTTAGTCGGGGAGGGCACAGATACGCAGTATTTT,CASSLVGEGTDTQYF
NA,NA,TRBV12-3/TRBV12-4,TRBJ1-4,TGTGCCAGCAGTTTCGGCAGGGGTTCTGAAAAACTGTTTTTT,CASSFGRGSEKLFF
TRBD2,few,TRBV11-2,TRBJ2-7,TGTGCCAGCAGCACCCGACTAGCGGGTGACTACGAGCAGTACTTC,CASSTRLAGDYEQYF
NA,few,TRBV12-3/TRBV12-4,TRBJ1-1,TGTGCCAGCAGCCCGCGGACAGATTTTATGAACACTGAAGCTTTCTTT,CASSPRTDFMNTEAFF
NA,NA,TRBV6-1,TRBJ2-7,TGTGCCAGCAGTCCTCTGTGGATCTCCTACGAGCAGTACTTC,CASSPLWISYEQYF
NA,NA,TRBV5-1,TRBJ2-5,TGCGCCAGCAGCTTCTCGGGACGACCCATAGAGACCCAGTACTTC,CASSFSGRPIETQYF
NA,NA,TRBV29-1,TRBJ2-3,TGCAGCGTTGAATCCGGGCCCACAGATACGCAGTATTTT,CSVESGPTDTQYF
TRBD2,NA,TRBV6-5,TRBJ2-1,TGTGCCAGCAGCTCCTTGCCGGGACTAGCGGGTTACAATGAGCAGTTCTTC,CASSSLPGLAGYNEQFF
TRBD1,few,TRBV6-5,TRBJ1-4,TGTGCCAGCAGTAGAGGGACAGTTAATGAAAAACTGTTTTTT,CASSRGTVNEKLFF
TRBD1,NA,TRBV5-1,TRBJ2-2,TGCGCCAGCAGCCGCCTACCCAGGATCCAGGGGGCAACCGGGGAGCTGTTTTTT,CASSRLPRIQGATGELFF
NA,few,TRBV5-1,TRBJ1-1,TGCGCCAGCAGCGCCGGGACAACGAACACTGAAGCTTTCTTT,CASSAGTTNTEAFF
NA,few,TRBV24-1,TRBJ1-1,TGTGCCACCAGTGATCTGCCGGGGGTGTTCACTGAAGCTTTCTTT,CATSDLPGVFTEAFF
TRBD2,many,TRBV10-3,TRBJ2-3,TGTGCCATCAGTGAGGTGGGGCGCGGGAGAGGGGCAGATACGCAGTATTTT,CAISEVGRGRGADTQYF
NA,few,TRBV7-2,TRBJ2-3,TGTGCCAGCAGCTTAGGCATCGGAGGCGGGTGGGGCACAGATACGCAGTATTTT,CASSLGIGGGWGTDTQYF
NA,NA,TRBV12-3/TRBV12-4,TRBJ2-1,TGTGCCAGCCTCCCTAGGTTGATCCGCTCCTACAATGAGCAGTTCTTC,CASLPRLIRSYNEQFF
TRBD2,few,TRBV6-2/TRBV6-3,TRBJ2-1,TGTGCCAGCAGTCAACCGGGACTAGCGGGAGTGGAGGGTGAGCAGTTCTTC,CASSQPGLAGVEGEQFF
NA,NA,TRBV6-5,TRBJ1-1,TGTGCCAGCAGTTACTCCCGTGTAAGCGACGGTGAAGCTTTCTTT,CASSYSRVSDGEAFF
NA,few,TRBV29-1,TRBJ2-1,TGCAGCGTTGAAAGCAGGGCAGGGTTCATGGATGAGCAGTTCTTC,CSVESRAGFMDEQFF